Below are 32 T cell receptor beta chains sequenced from a single sample in a study of cytomegalovirus exposure and HLA in healthy donors. A multiplex PCR was run with 60 Vbeta primers and 13 Jbeta primers. Using immunoSEQ multiplex PCR, the repertoire was profiled, and TCRdb retains in-frame clones only, with some absent. The profile shows 90,000 to 95,000 clones, roughly 79% of them singletons. Sequenced: PBMCs. The receptors stem from a man aged 25-45 years in good health and CMV-seronegative.

V and J are TRBV6-4 and TRBJ1-4; D is unclear. The CDR3 is 14 residues long. The germline V and J ends were trimmed by 5 bases and 5 bases, with 12 bases remaining between them. CDR1 is MRHNA and CDR2 is SNTAGT in the germline V gene. This CDR3 reads CASSSTPGNEKLFF. CDR3 nucleotides: TGTGCCAGCAGTTCGACGCCAGGAAATGAAAAACTGTTTTTT.

About this clone itself: One junction end disagrees with the germline gene, perhaps due to a read error. The chain uses TRBV7-9 and TRBJ2-7; 10 positions agree with TRBD1. Germline V gene data show CDR1 as SEHNR and CDR2 as FQNEAQ (reference sequence). The CDR3 length is 17 residues. The CDR3 here is CSSSQRQGAMNTYEQYF. In DNA, the CDR3 is TGTTCCAGCAGCCAGAGACAGGGGGCGATGAATACCTACGAGCAGTACTTC.

This chain connects TRBV19 to TRBJ2-7, with 9 bases matching TRBD1. Germline-derived CDR1 and CDR2 are LNHDA and SQIVND (reference sequence). There are 13 residues in the CDR3. V gave up 6 bases and J gave up 7 bases; unmatched junction bases: 7. The CDR3 DNA reads as TGTGCCAGTAGGGACAGGGGATCATCGGAGCAGTACGTC. Protein sequence: CASRDRGSSEQYV.

The chain employs TRBV5-1 and TRBJ1-3; maybe TRBD1 (6 bases). CDR1 is SGHRS, CDR2 YFSETQ, per germline. CDR3 length: 14 residues. Trimming removed 3 bases from V and 1 base from J, with 8 bases in between. DNA of the CDR3: TGCGCCAGCAGCTCACAGGGATCTGGAAACACCATATATTTT. This translates into CASSSQGSGNTIYF.

The V call is TRBV11-2, the J call TRBJ2-1; TRBD2 aligns across 9 bases. J lost 4 bases, V lost 5 bases, and 6 bases had no gene match. The length of the CDR3 is 15 residues. Germline lookup yields CDR1 SGHAT and CDR2 FQNNGV. CDR3 in amino acids: CASSTAGGKYNEQFF. CDR3 bases: TGTGCCAGCAGCACGGCGGGGGGGAAGTACAATGAGCAGTTCTTC.

The V gene is TRBV5-1, the J gene TRBJ2-4, with 7 positions matching TRBD1. The CDR3 is 16 amino acids. J was trimmed by 8 bases and V by 4 bases; bases with no gene match: 15. CDR1 and CDR2 (germline): SGHRS, YFSETQ. CDR3 loop: CASSVQGQSLGDIQYF. The CDR3 region has the DNA TGCGCCAGCAGCGTTCAGGGACAGTCTTTAGGAGACATTCAGTACTTC.

The chain has TRBV4-1 and TRBJ2-3; TRBD1 matches at 8 bases. CDR1 and CDR2 (germline): MGHRA, YSYEKL. CDR3 length: 15 amino acids. Trimming took 6 bases from V and 1 from J; bases not matched to a gene: 6. The CDR3 loop is CASRQKQGGTDTQYF. CDR3 coding DNA: TGCGCCAGCAGGCAGAAACAGGGGGGCACAGATACGCAGTATTTT.

The V and J genes are TRBV27 and TRBJ1-1, with D possibly matching TRBD1 (5 bases). V lost 2 bases to trimming and J lost 5 bases, with 12 bases between them. Germline-derived CDR1 and CDR2 are MNHEY and SMNVEV (reference sequence). The CDR3 contains 14 residues. CDR3 nucleotide sequence: TGTGCCAGCAGTTTAGTTCCAGGGTCTACTGAAGCTTTCTTT. Residues: CASSLVPGSTEAFF.

The CDR3 sequence: CASSYIRGYGEYTF. The CDR3 DNA sequence: TGTGCCAGCAGTTACATTAGAGGTTACGGGGAGTACACCTTC. The rearrangement uses TRBV6-5 and TRBJ1-2; D is unresolved. The CDR3 is 14 amino acids. Trimming pared 2 bases from V and 11 bases from J, leaving 18 bases between. From germline, CDR1 is MNHEY and CDR2 SVGAGI.

Worth noting for this clone: Its ends do not fully match the called genes, so a read error is possible. V gene TRBV7-9 combines with J gene TRBJ1-5; D is perhaps TRBD1 (6 bases). The CDR3 is 15 residues long. Germline-derived CDR1 and CDR2 are SEHNR and FQNEAQ (reference sequence). The CDR3 is CSSSLGTSVDQPQHF. The DNA for the CDR3 is TGTTCCAGCAGCTTAGGGACATCAGTGGACCAGCCCCAGCATTTT.

The V call is TRBV7-9, the J call TRBJ2-7; perhaps TRBD2 as D (5 bases). Trimming stripped 3 bases from V and 5 bases from J, with 8 bases between. The germline gives CDR1 SEHNR, CDR2 FQNEAQ (reference sequence). This CDR3 has 12 amino acids. The CDR3 protein is CASSFGVDEQYF. The CDR3 DNA follows: TGTGCCAGCAGCTTCGGGGTTGACGAGCAGTACTTC.

In this sample, this clone turned up a few times. The chain is built from TRBV4-2 and TRBJ1-1; D is uncertain. Trimming left V 1 base short and J 1 base short, with 10 bases between. CDR1 and CDR2 from the germline V gene are LGHNA and YNFKEQ. CDR3 length equals 15 residues. CDR3 residues: CASSQGTSGNTEAFF. The CDR3 DNA is TGTGCCAGCAGCCAAGGGACTTCAGGGAACACTGAAGCTTTCTTT.

The chain employs TRBV18 and TRBJ2-3; 8 bases fit TRBD2. The germline gives CDR1 KGHSH, CDR2 LQKENI. With 3 bases clipped from V and 6 bases from J, the junction kept 8 bases outside the gene matches. This CDR3 is built from 15 residues. The CDR3 is CASSPILAEFDTQYF. Here the CDR3 DNA reads TGTGCCAGCTCACCCATACTAGCGGAATTTGATACGCAGTATTTT. The whole variable domain, remainder taken from reference TRBV18 and TRBJ2-3, is NAGVMQNPRHLVRRRGQEARLRCSPMKGHSHVYWYRQLPEEGLKFMVYLQKENIIDESGMPKERFSAEFPKEGPSILRIQQVVRGDSAAYFCASSPILAEFDTQYFGPGTRLTVL.

To note about this clone: Other DNA sequences from this sample encode an identical CDR3 as well. This chain uses TRBV4-3 with TRBJ2-2; 8 nucleotides match TRBD1. V trimming: 1 base; J trimming: 3 bases; junction bases outside the gene matches: 1. The germline gives CDR1 LGHNA, CDR2 YSLEER. The CDR3 contains 15 residues. Here the CDR3 reads CASSQGTGHTGELFF. In nucleotides, the CDR3 is TGCGCCAGCAGCCAAGGGACAGGGCACACCGGGGAGCTGTTTTTT.

The rearrangement joins TRBV7-3 to TRBJ2-2; 12 bases line up with TRBD2. Losses at the gene ends were 6 bases for V and 6 bases for J; bases not matched to a gene: 2. The CDR3 loop spans 14 amino acids. Germline lookup yields CDR1 SGHTA and CDR2 FQGTGA. CDR3 DNA: TGTGCCAGCAGTCTAGCGGGGGGGCCCGGGGAGCTGTTTTTT. This encodes CASSLAGGPGELFF.

Worth noting for this clone: Different DNA sequences within this sample yield the same CDR3. The chain couples TRBV5-1 to TRBJ2-1; 12 bases match TRBD2. Germline CDR1 SGHRS, CDR2 YFSETQ. The CDR3 has 15 residues. Trimming took 3 bases from V and 6 from J; bases not matched to a gene: 4. CDR3: CASSSRTSGTNEQFF. CDR3 DNA: TGCGCCAGCAGCTCCCGGACTAGCGGGACCAATGAGCAGTTCTTC.

This clone was counted only a few times. This rearrangement joins TRBV5-1 to TRBJ1-1, with a tentative D call TRBD1 (5 bases). Trimming removed 0 bases from V and 1 base from J, with 13 bases in between. CDR1 SGHRS and CDR2 YFSETQ come from the germline V gene. This CDR3 has 16 residues. The CDR3 DNA follows: TGCGCCAGCAGCTTGGATTCCGGACAAGCGAACACTGAAGCTTTCTTT. It specifies CASSLDSGQANTEAFF.

The chain couples TRBV4-2 to TRBJ2-5; TRBD2 matches at 15 bases. The CDR3 runs 18 residues. In germline, CDR1 is LGHNA, CDR2 YNFKEQ. V dropped 0 bases and J dropped 3; count of bases not matched to a gene: 5. The CDR3 loop reads CASSQEGTSGGYKETQYF. CDR3 in DNA: TGTGCCAGCAGCCAAGAAGGGACTAGCGGGGGGTATAAAGAGACCCAGTACTTC.

The sample holds one count of this clone. The chain has TRBV9 and TRBJ1-6; possibly TRBD1 for D (6 bases). Germline V CDR1 and CDR2: SGDLS, YYNGEE. V gave up 3 bases and J gave up 9 bases, with 16 bases separating them. This CDR3 spans 15 amino acids. DNA for the CDR3: TGTGCCAGCAGCGCGTCGTCAGGGGCGGGTTCACCCCTCCACTTT. It encodes CASSASSGAGSPLHF. The full variable domain, in which reference TRBV9 and TRBJ1-6 provide the parts outside the CDR3, is DSGVTQTPKHLITATGQRVTLRCSPRSGDLSVYWYQQSLDQGLQFLIQYYNGEERAKGNILERFSAQQFPDLHSELNLSSLELGDSALYFCASSASSGAGSPLHFGNGTRLTVT.

V gene TRBV29-1 combines with J gene TRBJ2-2; 11 bases agree with TRBD1. The CDR3 is made up of 15 amino acids. The junction had 10 bases not matched to a gene; V was cut back by 8 bases and J by 5 bases. CDR1 is SQVTM, CDR2 ANQGSEA, per germline. The CDR3 bases are TGCAGCCGGGGGGGACAGGGGGTCCGGACCGGGGAGCTGTTTTTT. It codes for CSRGGQGVRTGELFF.

Concerning this clone: The junction differs from germline at one of its ends, possibly a read error. The chain joins TRBV6-5 to TRBJ2-7; the match to TRBD1 covers 8 bases. This CDR3 is 15 amino acids long. Germline lookup yields CDR1 MNHEY and CDR2 SVGAGI. The CDR3 sequence: CASSYSRDRGDEQCF. CDR3 in DNA: TGTGCCAGCAGTTACTCGAGAGACAGGGGCGACGAGCAGTGCTTC.

The chain couples TRBV11-3 to TRBJ2-1; unclear D gene. The germline V gene encodes CDR1 SGHNT and CDR2 YENEEA. CDR3 length: 13 amino acids. V was cut by 5 bases and J by 9 bases, with 14 bases left in between. CDR3 in DNA: TGTGCCAGCAGCCCTCCGATGGAGAGTGAGCAGTTCTTC. Amino acid sequence: CASSPPMESEQFF.

The gene calls are TRBV2 and TRBJ1-1; 8 positions agree with TRBD1. This CDR3 comprises 15 residues. In germline, CDR1 is SNHLY, CDR2 FYNNEI. Trimming removed 2 bases from V and 4 bases from J; junction bases left unmatched: 6. CDR3 coding DNA: TGTGCCAGCAGTGAACCTACAGGGGGAAGCACTGAAGCTTTCTTT. It is translated as CASSEPTGGSTEAFF. The full variable domain, its missing parts supplied by reference TRBV2 and TRBJ1-1, is EPEVTQTPSHQVTQMGQEVILRCVPISNHLYFYWYRQILGQKVEFLVSFYNNEISEKSEIFDDQFSVERPDGSNFTLKIRSTKLEDSAMYFCASSEPTGGSTEAFFGQGTRLTVV.

This clone turned up a few times. The gene calls are TRBV2 and TRBJ2-3, with TRBD1 as a possible D gene (5 bases). Germline-derived CDR1 and CDR2 are SNHLY and FYNNEI. There are 11 residues in the CDR3. The V end was cut by 8 bases, the J end by 6 bases, with 9 bases between. The CDR3 region has the DNA TGTGCCAGCTTGACAGTGGATACGCAGTATTTT. It codes for CASLTVDTQYF.

This chain uses TRBV5-1 with TRBJ2-3; D remains ambiguous. Germline V gene sequence: CDR1 SGHRS, CDR2 YFSETQ. V lost 0 bases to trimming and J lost 2 bases, with 7 bases between them. This CDR3 has 14 residues. DNA for the CDR3: TGCGCCAGCAGCTTGGGGCAGTTCACAGATACGCAGTATTTT. The encoded protein is CASSLGQFTDTQYF.

The table lists this clone with a count of one. Sequence at one end of the junction differs from germline and may be a read error. The genes are TRBV11-2 and TRBJ1-2; D gene unclear. This CDR3 has 14 residues. From germline, CDR1 is SGHAT and CDR2 FQNNGV. The CDR3 coding sequence is TGTGCCAGCAGCTCCCTCGTAGTTAACTATGTCTACACCTTC. Protein product: CASSSLVVNYVYTF.

The chain recombines TRBV7-9 with TRBJ2-3, with 10 nucleotides matching TRBD2. This CDR3 has 15 amino acids. Unmatched junction bases numbered 7, after V lost 4 bases and J lost 6 bases. The germline gives CDR1 SEHNR, CDR2 FQNEAQ (reference sequence). In nucleotides, the CDR3 is TGTGCCAGCAGCTCAAGGACTAGCGGAAGTGATACGCAGTATTTT. Translating it yields CASSSRTSGSDTQYF.

This clone was found a few times. This chain joins TRBV7-9 and TRBJ1-5; perhaps TRBD1 as D (5 bases). Looked up from germline, CDR1 is SEHNR and CDR2 is FQNEAQ (reference sequence). The germline V and J ends were trimmed by 0 bases and 5 bases, with 8 bases remaining between them. This CDR3 has 14 residues. CDR3 sequence reads: CASSLAVGDQPQHF. The CDR3 DNA follows: TGTGCCAGCAGCTTAGCGGTAGGGGATCAGCCCCAGCATTTT.

The J gene is TRBJ2-7, the V gene TRBV9, with TRBD1 as a possible D gene (6 bases). The CDR3 is made up of 14 amino acids. Looked up from germline, CDR1 is SGDLS and CDR2 is YYNGEE. V was cut by 0 bases and J by 2 bases, with 9 bases left in between. The CDR3 sequence is CASSVGTEAYEQYF. CDR3 nucleotide sequence: TGTGCCAGCAGCGTAGGGACAGAAGCCTACGAGCAGTACTTC.

The J gene is TRBJ2-2, the V gene TRBV5-1; D is perhaps TRBD1 (6 bases). Trimming took 5 bases from V and 2 from J, leaving 10 bases between them. CDR3 size: 14 residues. Germline assignment: CDR1 SGHRS and CDR2 YFSETQ. CDR3 protein: CASSQGSNTGELFF. As DNA, the CDR3 is TGCGCCAGCAGTCAGGGGTCCAACACCGGGGAGCTGTTTTTT.

This clone was observed a handful of times. This chain links TRBV5-1 with TRBJ1-5, with D tentatively TRBD1 (6 bases). The CDR3 spans 14 residues. The V end lost 4 bases, the J end lost 6 bases, and 14 bases lay between the germline ends. From germline, CDR1 is SGHRS and CDR2 YFSETQ. CDR3 in DNA: TGCGCCAGCAGCCCGGACAGTTTAGGTCAGCCCCAGCATTTT. It translates to CASSPDSLGQPQHF.

This clone was picked up a small number of times. The rearrangement links TRBV6-6 to TRBJ2-7, with TRBD1 identical over 8 bases. Germline loops: CDR1 MNHNY, CDR2 SVGAGI (reference sequence). V shed 7 bases, J shed 1 base, and the junction held 12 bases outside the gene matches. The CDR3 sequence is 16 residues long. The CDR3 reads CASNTLDRDNSYEQYF. Written as DNA, the CDR3 is TGTGCCAGCAATACTCTGGACAGGGATAATTCCTACGAGCAGTACTTC.